This TCR beta chain was obtained from a study of blood T cell repertoires in COVID-19. Study-wide background: Specimens from acute and convalescent COVID-19 originated in the United States, Italy and Spain.

Living in 24 US areas, the participants were between about 18 and 95 years of age. Researchers sorted participants into cohorts using their self-reported clinical history. Repertoires were generated with immunoSEQ multiplex PCR, while TCRdb's copy carries only in-frame clones and drops some. The table shows more than 200,000 clones, with over 75% occurring only once. CDR3 length equals 15 residues. From germline, CDR1 is LNHDA and CDR2 SQIVND (reference sequence). The germline V and J ends were trimmed by 5 bases and 7 bases, with 18 bases remaining between them. Sample: PBMCs or T cells enriched from blood (not recorded which). The chain has TRBV19 and TRBJ1-5; D is ambiguous. The TCR was taken from a man between 25 and 39 years old with acute COVID-19. The CDR3, as DNA: TGTGCCAGTAGTCTCGGGGTGGAGTTGGGGCAGCCCCAGCATTTT. Amino acid sequence: CASSLGVELGQPQHF.